This passage covers 18 T cell receptor beta chains from one sample sequenced in a study of patients and donors after allogeneic stem cell transplantation. MiXCR was run by TCRdb on the RT-PCR reads, yielding one entry per CDR3 protein. The data contain 80,000 to 90,000 distinct CDR3 sequences, roughly 52% of them seen just once; the ten biggest clones take up 60% to 75%. Sequencing was performed on blood, either unsorted or a sorted T cell fraction (not recorded which). Receptors were obtained from a human donor who was either an allogeneic HSCT recipient or a stem cell or donor lymphocyte infusion donor (not recorded which). It is not recorded whose cells these are; they may come from a transplant donor.

The chain combines TRBV20-1 with TRBJ1-1, with a tentative D call TRBD1 (6 bases). The CDR3 has 13 residues. Per germline, CDR1 DFQATT and CDR2 SNEGSKA (reference sequence). The V end lost 3 bases, the J end lost 0 bases, and 8 bases lay between the germline ends. Written as DNA, the CDR3 is TGCAGTGCTAGGGGGGCACTGAACACTGAAGCTTTCTTT. The encoded protein is CSARGALNTEAFF.

The rearrangement uses TRBV30 and TRBJ1-4; D is undetermined. The V end lost 3 bases, the J end lost 3 bases, and 14 bases lay between the germline ends. Germline V gene lookup returns CDR1 GTSNPN and CDR2 SVGIG (reference sequence). The CDR3 is 15 amino acids. CDR3 sequence (DNA): TGTGCCTGGAGACCCCAGACGTTTCCTAATGAAAAACTGTTTTTT. It encodes CAWRPQTFPNEKLFF.

The chain employs TRBV20-1 and TRBJ2-3, with D maybe TRBD1 (6 bases). Trimming removed 8 bases at V and 2 bases at J, with 14 bases between. This CDR3 contains 13 residues. CDR1 is DFQATT and CDR2 is SNEGSKA in the germline V gene (reference sequence). In DNA, the CDR3 is TGCAGTCCCCGGACAGCAACCACAGATACGCAGTATTTT. This sequence encodes CSPRTATTDTQYF.

This clonotype occurred once. The J gene is TRBJ1-1, the V gene TRBV6-5, with D hard to call. The CDR3 extends over 14 amino acids. Trimming shortened V by 5 bases and J by 0 bases, and 10 bases separated the two germline ends. Germline values: CDR1 MNHEY, CDR2 SVGAGI. This chain's CDR3 is CASSQDTMNTEAFF. CDR3 DNA sequence: TGTGCCAGCAGTCAAGACACCATGAACACTGAAGCTTTCTTT.

The CDR3 reads CASSQDGQGGSGYTF. The CDR3 DNA follows: TGCGCCAGCAGCCAAGATGGGCAGGGCGGGAGTGGCTACACCTTC. The gene calls are TRBV4-3 and TRBJ1-2, with D possibly matching TRBD1 (5 bases). CDR1 and CDR2 from the germline V gene are LGHNA and YSLEER. V lost 0 bases to trimming and J lost 7 bases, with 15 bases between them. The CDR3 loop spans 15 amino acids.

The V gene is TRBV12-3 or TRBV12-4, the J gene TRBJ1-5; possibly TRBD1 for D (6 bases). This CDR3 is built from 14 residues. V was trimmed by 3 bases and J by 5 bases, leaving 11 bases between them. CDR3 in amino acids: CASSFWGHDQPQHF. The DNA for the CDR3 is TGTGCCAGCAGTTTTTGGGGGCACGATCAGCCCCAGCATTTT.

The chain's CDR3 is CASGTGGAGYGYTF. CDR3 in DNA: TGTGCCAGCGGGACAGGGGGCGCTGGCTATGGCTACACCTTC. V usage is TRBV12-3 or TRBV12-4 and J usage is TRBJ1-2; 12 positions agree with TRBD1. V was pared by 8 bases and J by 4 bases, with 5 bases of the junction left unmatched. The CDR3 spans 14 residues.

The chain joins TRBV5-1 to TRBJ2-1, with 7 bases identical to TRBD1. CDR1 and CDR2 (germline): SGHRS, YFSETQ. The CDR3 is made up of 20 amino acids. After removal of 0 bases from V and 2 bases from J, the junction contained 17 bases not matched to a gene. The CDR3 here is CASSLVKGASSHPAYNEQFF. CDR3 DNA: TGCGCCAGCAGCTTGGTAAAGGGGGCTAGCTCGCACCCCGCCTACAATGAGCAGTTCTTC.

The rearrangement joins TRBV18 to TRBJ1-5; 8 nucleotides line up with TRBD1. There are 15 residues in the CDR3. Germline CDR1 is KGHSH and CDR2 is LQKENI. Losses at the gene ends were 4 bases for V and 5 bases for J; bases not matched to a gene: 7. Here the CDR3 DNA reads TGTGCCAGCTCACGGGACAGGTCGAGGGATCAGCCCCAGCATTTT. Its translation is CASSRDRSRDQPQHF.

This clonotype was recorded only once. This chain links TRBV4-3 with TRBJ1-6, with 9 bases fitting TRBD1. The ends lost 0 bases at V and 7 bases at J; junction bases unmatched: 7. CDR3 length: 17 amino acids. The germline V gene encodes CDR1 LGHNA and CDR2 YSLEER. CDR3 loop: CASSQEGTGLGNSPLHF. DNA for the CDR3: TGCGCCAGCAGCCAAGAAGGGACAGGGTTGGGAAATTCACCCCTCCACTTT.

This clonotype has only one observation. This CDR3 fails to terminate in the conserved phenylalanine or tryptophan, so it likely reflects a read error. The chain is built from TRBV4-1 and TRBJ1-1; no definite D call. This CDR3 comprises 14 residues. In germline, CDR1 is MGHRA, CDR2 YSYEKL. V was clipped by 4 bases and J by 0 bases, with 9 bases between them. CDR3 amino acids: CASSRETMNTEAFL. Written as DNA, the CDR3 is TGCGCCAGCAGCCGGGAGACTATGAACACTGAAGCTTTCTTG.

This chain uses TRBV5-1 with TRBJ2-7, with D tentatively TRBD1 (6 bases). V lost 3 bases and J lost 7, with 11 bases in between. This CDR3 has 12 amino acids. CDR1 and CDR2 from the germline V gene are SGHRS and YFSETQ. The CDR3 sequence: CASSSDSVEQYF. CDR3 sequence (DNA): TGCGCCAGCAGCTCGGACAGCGTGGAGCAGTACTTC.

This rearrangement joins TRBV29-1 to TRBJ1-3, with a possible D match to TRBD1 (6 bases). V was clipped by 4 bases and J by 8 bases, with 15 bases between them. The CDR3 totals 13 residues. Per germline, CDR1 SQVTM and CDR2 ANQGSEA. The CDR3 loop is CSVAAGGLDTIYF. DNA of the CDR3: TGCAGCGTTGCGGCCGGGGGCCTAGACACCATATATTTT. The variable domain in full, completed from reference TRBV29-1 and TRBJ1-3, reads SAVISQKPSRDICQRGTSLTIQCQVDSQVTMMFWYRQQPGQSLTLIATANQGSEATYESGFVIDKFPISRPNLTFSTLTVSNMSPEDSSIYLCSVAAGGLDTIYFGEGSWLTVV.

This clonotype showed up just a few times. The J gene is TRBJ1-1, the V gene TRBV28; a weak D match, TRBD1 (6 bases). Looked up from germline, CDR1 is MDHEN and CDR2 is SYDVKM. V lost 2 bases to trimming and J lost 1 base, with 14 bases between them. This CDR3 region has 16 residues. Here the CDR3 reads CASSLQGRLTNTEAFF. CDR3 DNA: TGTGCCAGCAGTTTACAGGGGCGGTTAACGAACACTGAAGCTTTCTTT.

The V and J genes are TRBV3-1 and TRBJ1-3, with D maybe TRBD1 (5 bases). CDR3 length: 19 residues. CDR1 is LGHDT and CDR2 is YNNKEL in the germline V gene (reference sequence). Trimming removed 4 bases from V and 0 bases from J, with 22 bases in between. The CDR3 here is CASSLFTGTGFHSGNTIYF. CDR3 DNA sequence: TGTGCCAGCAGCCTATTCACCGGGACCGGCTTCCACTCTGGAAACACCATATATTTT.

This chain connects TRBV6-5 to TRBJ2-7; the D is unclear. Between the trimmed V and J ends, which lost 3 bases and 0 bases, there was a span of 12 bases. The V gene's germline CDR1 is MNHEY and CDR2 SVGAGI. The CDR3 extends over 15 amino acids. CDR3 DNA sequence: TGTGCCAGCAGTTATCGAGGACGGTACTCCTACGAGCAGTACTTC. Its translation is CASSYRGRYSYEQYF.

This clonotype appeared a single time. The CDR3 loop is CASSQQADTQYF. As DNA, the CDR3 is TGTGCCAGTAGTCAACAGGCAGATACGCAGTATTTT. This chain connects TRBV19 to TRBJ2-3, with a tentative D call TRBD1 (5 bases). CDR3 length: 12 residues. Germline values: CDR1 LNHDA, CDR2 SQIVND (reference sequence). Between the trimmed V and J ends, which lost 5 bases and 4 bases, there was a span of 7 bases.

This chain connects TRBV28 to TRBJ2-2; D is undetermined. The germline V gene encodes CDR1 MDHEN and CDR2 SYDVKM. CDR3 length: 15 residues. The V end was cut by 3 bases, the J end by 1 base, with 9 bases between. In DNA, the CDR3 is TGTGCCAGCAGTTTGCGGCGGAAGAACACCGGGGAGCTGTTTTTT. It is translated as CASSLRRKNTGELFF.